This entry is about one T cell receptor (beta chain). The antigen remains undetermined. At one end, the junction sequence differs from germline, possibly due to a read error. This record comes from a study of T-cell memory formation after mild COVID-19. General observations from the study: Among CD4+ contracting clones, most were CM and EM, and CD8+ ones EMRA. Some clones that responded turned up in pre-infection memory, which suggests that cross-reactive memory joined in.

TCRdb reprocessed the 5' RACE reads with MiXCR, giving one entry per CDR3 protein. There are about 360,000 distinct CDR3 sequences in the sample; roughly an eighth occur only once, and less than 25% lies in the top ten. The TCR comes from a man aged 18 to 30 who had mild COVID-19 (a few samples of this study predate the infection). Cell type and time point are not known. Specimen: PBMCs or a T cell subset sorted from them (not recorded which).

Here the CDR3 reads CIAGTSGGETDTQYF. The CDR3 coding sequence is TGCATTGCTGGGACTAGCGGGGGGGAGACAGATACGCAGTATTTT. This rearrangement joins TRBV20-1 to TRBJ2-3; 16 bases fit TRBD2. CDR1 DFQATT and CDR2 SNEGSKA come from the germline V gene (reference sequence). There are 15 residues in the CDR3.